Sequencing of this T cell receptor (beta chain) was carried out in a study of blood T cell repertoires in COVID-19. Across the whole study: The United States, Italy and Spain were the sources of the acute and convalescent COVID-19 samples.

Participants were aged roughly 18 to 95 years, lived in 20 to 25 US areas, and enrolled virtually. In the study's own analysis: How many nucleated cells were present was estimated from reference gene primer amplification. Only in-frame clones appear in the TCRdb table, and some are missing; sequencing was by immunoSEQ multiplex PCR. V and J calls plus clone size are reproduced from that table; the DNA served to infer D and trimming. Altogether 200,000 or so clones are present, approximately 88% being singletons, with the ten largest covering 2% to 2.5%. This CDR3 is built from 14 residues. V dropped 6 bases and J dropped 2 bases, with 10 bases sitting between them. The germline V gene encodes CDR1 LNHDA and CDR2 SQIVND (reference sequence).

This sequence was found in a woman between 35 and 50 years old with acute COVID-19. The sample comprised PBMCs or T cells enriched from blood (not recorded which). The V call is TRBV19, the J call TRBJ2-2, with a tentative D call TRBD2 (6 bases). The CDR3 protein is CASRKGLNTGELFF. CDR3 DNA: TGTGCCAGTAGAAAGGGACTTAACACCGGGGAGCTGTTTTTT.